This record looks at one TCR beta chain sequence and its context. These data come from a study of blood T cell repertoires in COVID-19. The data were produced by immunoSEQ multiplex PCR, yet TCRdb's version contains in-frame clones alone and is incomplete. In the table there are 350,000 to 450,000 clones, over 75% of which are singletons. The CDR3 length is 13 residues. Trimming removed 7 bases from V and 7 bases from J; junction bases left unmatched: 7. The germline V gene encodes CDR1 MDHEN and CDR2 SYDVKM. During active infection, Seattle patients enrolled and were then monitored through disease. The chain employs TRBV28 and TRBJ2-4, with 7 bases lining up with TRBD1. The sample comprised peripheral blood. The sequence came from a woman aged 40 to 50 with COVID-19, enrolled during active disease. The CDR3 coding sequence is TGTGCCAGCACCCTTACAGGGGCCAACATTCAGTACTTC. Its translation is CASTLTGANIQYF.